This is a list of T cell receptor beta chains from one sample in a study of glioma-infiltrating T cells after dendritic cell vaccination. Repertoires were generated with immunoSEQ multiplex PCR, while TCRdb's copy carries only in-frame clones and drops some. Of some 58,000 clones in the sample, about 84% were seen once. The material sequenced was blood, taken after dendritic cell vaccination. The receptors here all came from a human donor with glioblastoma. Each CDR3 is given with its conserved first and last residue. The D gene is left open where the match is weak. Clone size appears in some rows only: once, few, many, or a class for an expanded clone.

clone size: .
V gene: TRBV5-6
D gene: .
J gene: TRBJ1-2
CDR3 DNA: TGTGCCAGCAGCCCGTCACAGGGCCCCACCTATGGCTACACCTTC
CDR3 protein: CASSPSQGPTYGYTF

clone size: .
V gene: TRBV7-9
D gene: .
J gene: TRBJ2-3
CDR3 DNA: TGTGCCAGCAGCTTAACACAGCCCTCGGGCACAGATACGCAGTATTTT
CDR3 protein: CASSLTQPSGTDTQYF

clone size: .
V gene: TRBV6-5
D gene: .
J gene: TRBJ1-2
CDR3 DNA: TGTGCCAGCAGTGAAGTTTCAGCTAACTATGGCTACACCTTC
CDR3 protein: CASSEVSANYGYTF

clone size: .
V gene: TRBV21-1
D gene: .
J gene: TRBJ1-1
CDR3 DNA: TGTGCCAGCAGCACCCCGGGTCAGCCGTATATTGAAGCTTTCTTT
CDR3 protein: CASSTPGQPYIEAFF

clone size: .
V gene: TRBV5-4
D gene: TRBD1
J gene: TRBJ1-2
CDR3 DNA: TGTGCCAGCAGCCTACAGGGGGCAAGTATCTATGGCTACACCTTC
CDR3 protein: CASSLQGASIYGYTF

clone size: .
V gene: TRBV5-1
D gene: .
J gene: TRBJ2-1
CDR3 DNA: TGCGCCAGCAGCTTGTCCTTCAGGGCGGGGGAGCAGTTCTTC
CDR3 protein: CASSLSFRAGEQFF

clone size: .
V gene: TRBV7-8
D gene: .
J gene: TRBJ1-1
CDR3 DNA: TGTGCCAGCAGCTTACGCAGGGGTCCCTTGAACACTGAAGCTTTCTTT
CDR3 protein: CASSLRRGPLNTEAFF

clone size: .
V gene: TRBV6-1
D gene: .
J gene: TRBJ1-4
CDR3 DNA: TGTGCCAGCAGTGAACCCGGACTTCCACTGTTTTTT
CDR3 protein: CASSEPGLPLFF

clone size: .
V gene: TRBV4-1
D gene: .
J gene: TRBJ2-1
CDR3 DNA: TGCGCCAGCAGCCGGGGGGAACTGATCTCCTACAATGAGCAGTTCTTC
CDR3 protein: CASSRGELISYNEQFF

clone size: .
V gene: TRBV28
D gene: .
J gene: TRBJ2-7
CDR3 DNA: TGTGCCAGCAGCCCTTATTTGGAGCAGTACTTC
CDR3 protein: CASSPYLEQYF

clone size: .
V gene: TRBV9
D gene: TRBD2
J gene: TRBJ2-3
CDR3 DNA: TGTGCCAGCAGCGGAGATGCTAGCGGGTCCGCAGATACGCAGTATTTT
CDR3 protein: CASSGDASGSADTQYF

clone size: .
V gene: TRBV7-3
D gene: TRBD1
J gene: TRBJ1-3
CDR3 DNA: TGTGCCAGCAGCTTCCGGGACAGGGCGCGTCCGGGAAACACCATATATTTT
CDR3 protein: CASSFRDRARPGNTIYF

clone size: .
V gene: TRBV7-8
D gene: .
J gene: TRBJ1-2
CDR3 DNA: TGTGCCAGCAGCTACGGGACATGGGGGAGCTATGGCTACACCTTC
CDR3 protein: CASSYGTWGSYGYTF

clone size: .
V gene: TRBV29-1
D gene: .
J gene: TRBJ2-5
CDR3 DNA: TGCAGCGTTGATTCGCGGGGCGACCAAGAGACCCAGTACTTC
CDR3 protein: CSVDSRGDQETQYF

clone size: .
V gene: TRBV18
D gene: .
J gene: TRBJ1-1
CDR3 DNA: TGTGCCAGCTCACCAAGAGGGAAAAGCGGGGTGACGAACACTGAAGCTTTCTTT
CDR3 protein: CASSPRGKSGVTNTEAFF

clone size: .
V gene: TRBV4-3
D gene: .
J gene: TRBJ2-7
CDR3 DNA: TGCGCCAGCAGCCAGCAGCGGAGCCCCGGATACGAGCAGTACTTC
CDR3 protein: CASSQQRSPGYEQYF

clone size: .
V gene: TRBV19
D gene: .
J gene: TRBJ1-6
CDR3 DNA: TGTGCCAGTAGTAGGGGGCTTGGGTCACCCCTCCACTTT
CDR3 protein: CASSRGLGSPLHF

clone size: .
V gene: TRBV25-1
D gene: .
J gene: TRBJ1-2
CDR3 DNA: TGTGCCAGCAGTGATGGGGCAAGAGATGGCTACACCTTC
CDR3 protein: CASSDGARDGYTF

clone size: .
V gene: TRBV7-6
D gene: TRBD1
J gene: TRBJ2-2
CDR3 DNA: TGTGCCAGCAGTCTTAGACAGGGGAAGGACACCGGGGAGCTGTTTTTT
CDR3 protein: CASSLRQGKDTGELFF

clone size: .
V gene: TRBV11-2
D gene: .
J gene: TRBJ2-3
CDR3 DNA: TGTGCCAGCAGCTTCGGGGGAGCAGATACGCAGTATTTT
CDR3 protein: CASSFGGADTQYF

clone size: .
V gene: TRBV13
D gene: TRBD1
J gene: TRBJ2-5
CDR3 DNA: TGTGCCAGCAACCGACAGGGGGTTAGGATGGAGACCCAGTACTTC
CDR3 protein: CASNRQGVRMETQYF

clone size: once
V gene: TRBV18
D gene: .
J gene: TRBJ2-7
CDR3 DNA: TGTGCCAGCTCACTCAAATACGAGCAGTACTTC
CDR3 protein: CASSLKYEQYF

clone size: .
V gene: TRBV6-5
D gene: TRBD1
J gene: TRBJ2-7
CDR3 DNA: TGTGCCAGCACGGACCCGGGACAGGGCTACGAGCAGTACTTC
CDR3 protein: CASTDPGQGYEQYF

clone size: .
V gene: TRBV6-1
D gene: .
J gene: TRBJ2-3
CDR3 DNA: TGTGCCAGCAGGGGACTGACAGATACGCAGTATTTT
CDR3 protein: CASRGLTDTQYF

clone size: once
V gene: TRBV27
D gene: TRBD1
J gene: TRBJ1-1
CDR3 DNA: TGTGCCAGCAGTTTACCCCCCCGGCAGGGGGGCACTGAAGCTTTCTTT
CDR3 protein: CASSLPPRQGGTEAFF

clone size: .
V gene: TRBV9
D gene: TRBD2
J gene: TRBJ2-3
CDR3 DNA: TGTGCCAGCAGCGTAGTGGCTAGCGGGGGGGGCAGCCTAAATACGCAGTATTTT
CDR3 protein: CASSVVASGGGSLNTQYF

clone size: .
V gene: TRBV11-2
D gene: TRBD2
J gene: TRBJ2-1
CDR3 DNA: TGTGCCAGCAGCCAGGGTCTAGCGGGGCGGCAGGAGCAGTTCTTC
CDR3 protein: CASSQGLAGRQEQFF

clone size: .
V gene: TRBV5-1
D gene: .
J gene: TRBJ2-1
CDR3 DNA: TGCGCCAGCAGCATACAGGGTAATGTGGGTGAGCAGTTCTTC
CDR3 protein: CASSIQGNVGEQFF

clone size: few
V gene: TRBV9
D gene: TRBD2
J gene: TRBJ2-5
CDR3 DNA: TGTGCCAGCAGCGTAGGGACTAGCGCCGGCGTCGAGACCCAGTACTTC
CDR3 protein: CASSVGTSAGVETQYF

clone size: few
V gene: TRBV9
D gene: TRBD2
J gene: TRBJ2-2
CDR3 DNA: TGTGCCAGCAGCGTGGGGGGGACTCCCCACACCGGGGAGCTGTTTTTT
CDR3 protein: CASSVGGTPHTGELFF

clone size: once
V gene: TRBV7-3
D gene: .
J gene: TRBJ2-5
CDR3 DNA: TGTGCCAGCAGCTTAACGAACAGGGATAAGACCCAGTACTTC
CDR3 protein: CASSLTNRDKTQYF

clone size: .
V gene: TRBV11-1
D gene: TRBD1
J gene: TRBJ1-2
CDR3 DNA: TGTGCCAGCAGCCCTGGACAGGGCCGTCTCGGCTACACCTTC
CDR3 protein: CASSPGQGRLGYTF

clone size: .
V gene: TRBV7-8
D gene: TRBD1
J gene: TRBJ1-2
CDR3 DNA: TGTGCCAGCAGCTTAGCGGGACAGGCCTTCTATGGCTACACCTTC
CDR3 protein: CASSLAGQAFYGYTF

clone size: once
V gene: TRBV27
D gene: .
J gene: TRBJ1-6
CDR3 DNA: TGTGCCAGCGGGGGGGTCAAGAATTCCCCCCTCCACTTT
CDR3 protein: CASGGVKNSPLHF

clone size: .
V gene: TRBV6-6
D gene: .
J gene: TRBJ1-5
CDR3 DNA: TGTGCCAGCAGTTTAGGCAGGGGCAATCAGCCCCAGCATTTT
CDR3 protein: CASSLGRGNQPQHF

clone size: .
V gene: TRBV5-6
D gene: TRBD1
J gene: TRBJ1-6
CDR3 DNA: TGTGCCAGCAGCTTGATATGGGGACAGGGCAAAAATTCACCCCTCCACTTT
CDR3 protein: CASSLIWGQGKNSPLHF

clone size: once
V gene: TRBV9
D gene: TRBD2
J gene: TRBJ2-3
CDR3 DNA: TGTGCCAGCAGCGTAGCTGGACTAGCGGGGACAGATACGCAGTATTTT
CDR3 protein: CASSVAGLAGTDTQYF

clone size: .
V gene: TRBV10-2
D gene: TRBD2
J gene: TRBJ2-3
CDR3 DNA: TGCGCCAGCAGGGGACTAGCGGGGGGGCAAGATACGCAGTATTTT
CDR3 protein: CASRGLAGGQDTQYF

clone size: .
V gene: TRBV29-1
D gene: .
J gene: TRBJ2-1
CDR3 DNA: TGCAGCATGGGGCCTCCTAACAATGAGCAGTTCTTC
CDR3 protein: CSMGPPNNEQFF

clone size: .
V gene: TRBV2
D gene: TRBD1
J gene: TRBJ1-6
CDR3 DNA: TGTGCCAGCAGTACGGGACAGTTCTCTTCACCCCTCCACTTT
CDR3 protein: CASSTGQFSSPLHF

clone size: once
V gene: TRBV7-3
D gene: TRBD2
J gene: TRBJ2-1
CDR3 DNA: TGTGCCAGCAGCTTAGCGGGGGGGCACTACAATGAGCAGTTCTTC
CDR3 protein: CASSLAGGHYNEQFF